This T cell receptor beta chain derives from a study of tumor and adjacent non-tumor tissue in lung cancer. Study results and limitations: Shorter survival was associated with higher TCR diversity in tumors. Significantly higher TCR diversity was found in tumor than normal lung.

V lost 0 bases and J lost 5; bases outside the gene matches: 13. Germline lookup yields CDR1 MNHNY and CDR2 SVGAGI (reference sequence). This CDR3 region has 17 residues. A few counts support this clonotype. What it binds is unknown. Three rounds of nested PCR, following a modified ARM-PCR protocol, produced the TCRbeta library. TCRdb independently ran MiXCR on the multiplex PCR reads; one entry per CDR3 protein. In the table there are over 80,000 distinct CDR3 sequences, approximately 73% of which are singletons. RNA was extracted from bulk tissue without any cell sorting. This non-tumor lung sample came from over 3 cm beyond the tumor edge.

This clonotype was sampled from a woman in her forties or fifties with non-small cell lung cancer. The chain uses TRBV6-6 and TRBJ2-7; 7 positions agree with TRBD2. Material for sequencing was distant non-tumor lung tissue. The CDR3 region has the DNA TGTGCCAGCAGTTACTCGATGAGGGGCGGGAGAGGGCACGAGCAGTACTTC. It specifies CASSYSMRGGRGHEQYF.